This TCR beta chain was recorded in a study of T cell responses to AZD1222 COVID-19 vaccine. The CDR3 has 11 amino acids. Trimming removed 1 base at V and 9 bases at J, with 6 bases between. In germline, CDR1 is SEHNR, CDR2 FQNEAQ (reference sequence). The repertoire was sequenced with immunoSEQ multiplex PCR; TCRdb's copy has only in-frame clones and lacks some. Of about 130,000 clones in the sample, 92% were seen once. Sequences were derived from peripheral blood, sampled on day 0 of AZD1222 vaccination. The chain recombines TRBV7-9 with TRBJ1-2; D is uncertain. The origin of this receptor is an adult in good health. CDR3 sequence: CASSLEGRYTF. The CDR3 nucleotides are TGTGCCAGCAGCTTAGAGGGCCGCTACACCTTC. The whole variable domain, remainder taken from reference TRBV7-9 and TRBJ1-2, is DTGVSQNPRHKITKRGQNVTFRCDPISEHNRLYWYRQTLGQGPEFLTYFQNEAQLEKSRLLSDRFSAERPKGSFSTLEIQRTEQGDSAMYLCASSLEGRYTFGSGTRLTVV.